This is a list of T cell receptor beta chains from one sample in a study of regulatory T cells in long-lasting Graves disease. Each CDR3 protein is one row after TCRdb ran MiXCR on the multiplex PCR reads. This table has a few hundred thousand distinct CDR3 sequences, 22% appearing once. The sequenced sample was peripheral blood mononuclear cells (PBMCs), obtained when the disease was refractory, from a patient treated with antithyroid drugs. These receptors were taken from a female donor with Graves disease. Each CDR3 is given with its conserved first and last residue. D genes are given only for firm matches. Clone size is shown for a subset of rows, as once, few, many or a class of expanded clone.

J,D,V,size,DNA,CDR3
TRBJ2-5,.,TRBV20-1,few,TGCAGTGCTAGAGATGGGGGGACAGCCTTAGAGACCCAGTACTTC,CSARDGGTALETQYF
TRBJ2-5,.,TRBV20-1,.,TGCAGTGCTAACGCGGCAGCAGGGGACTTCCAAGAGACCCAGTACTTC,CSANAAAGDFQETQYF
TRBJ2-1,.,TRBV18,few,TGTGCCAGCTCACCAGCCCGTGGGGAGCAGTTCTTC,CASSPARGEQFF
TRBJ2-6,TRBD1,TRBV5-1,few,TGCGCCAGCAGTTTCCCCCCGACAGGGTCTGGGGCCAACGTCCTGACTTTC,CASSFPPTGSGANVLTF
TRBJ2-7,TRBD2,TRBV7-2,many,TGTGCCAGCAGGCCTTTAGCGGGTTTCTCCTACGAGCAGTACTTC,CASRPLAGFSYEQYF
TRBJ1-2,.,TRBV29-1,few,TGCAGCGCTCCTTCGGACACCTCTTATGGCTACACCTTC,CSAPSDTSYGYTF
TRBJ2-7,.,TRBV7-2,many,TGTGCCAGCAGCTTAGATGAGGGGCGGTACGAGCAGTACTTC,CASSLDEGRYEQYF
TRBJ2-7,.,TRBV28,many,TGTGCCAGCAGTGGGCAGCCTAAGGACGAGCAGTACTTC,CASSGQPKDEQYF
TRBJ2-3,.,TRBV18,.,TGTGCCAGCTCACCAGATTTCTCAGATACGCAGTATTTT,CASSPDFSDTQYF
TRBJ2-7,.,TRBV20-1,many,TGCAGTGCCAGGTCGGGGAAGGATCACGCCTCCTACGAGCAGTACTTC,CSARSGKDHASYEQYF
TRBJ2-7,.,TRBV11-2,few,TGTGCCACCAAAGGGGGGGCGGTGAACGAGCAGTACTTC,CATKGGAVNEQYF
TRBJ2-7,TRBD2,TRBV5-6,.,TGTGCCAGCAGCCTGTTGACTAGCGGGTTTTCCCACGAGCAGTACTTC,CASSLLTSGFSHEQYF
TRBJ2-7,TRBD1,TRBV7-2,.,TGTGCCAGCAGACTCGGACAGGGTGCCTACGAGCAGTACTTC,CASRLGQGAYEQYF
TRBJ2-7,.,TRBV9,.,TGTGCCAGCAGCCCGCGAGCGGACTACGAGCAGTACTTC,CASSPRADYEQYF
TRBJ2-5,.,TRBV29-1,.,TGCAGCGTTGAAGATCTAGGGACCCAGTACTTC,CSVEDLGTQYF
TRBJ2-5,TRBD2,TRBV15,.,TGTGCCACCAGCAGAGTCACCGGACTAGCTGGAGAGACCCAGTACTTC,CATSRVTGLAGETQYF
TRBJ2-7,.,TRBV5-5,few,TGTGCCAGCAGCTTGGAAGGGGACCCCGGGGGCTACGAGCAGTACTTC,CASSLEGDPGGYEQYF
TRBJ1-1,.,TRBV11-2,many,TGTGCCAGCAGCCCAAAGGTCGGGTTGGGTACTGAAGCTTTCTTT,CASSPKVGLGTEAFF
TRBJ2-1,.,TRBV28,few,TGTGCCAGCAGCCGATCCCCCTGGAACTCCCTATACAATGAGCAGTTCTTC,CASSRSPWNSLYNEQFF
TRBJ2-3,.,TRBV28,few,TGTGCCAGCAGTTCCACCCTTGGGAGGACCTTCGGTACAGATACGCAGTATTTT,CASSSTLGRTFGTDTQYF
TRBJ2-2,.,TRBV15,.,TGTGCCACCAGCAGAGCTCCGCTGACCGGGGAGCTGTTTTTT,CATSRAPLTGELFF
TRBJ1-2,TRBD1,TRBV11-2,many,TGTGCCAGCAGCTCTATGACAGGGACCAATGGCTACACCTTC,CASSSMTGTNGYTF
TRBJ2-7,TRBD1,TRBV28,many,TGTGCCAGCAGTTCCGGGACAGGGTTCTACGAGCAGTACTTC,CASSSGTGFYEQYF
TRBJ1-4,.,TRBV2,many,TGTGCCAGCAGTGAGGGCCGTACTAATGAAAAACTGTTTTTT,CASSEGRTNEKLFF
TRBJ1-1,.,TRBV12-3/TRBV12-4,many,TGTGCCAGCAGTCCCAACTCCAGGGCCTACGGGGAGCCTTTCTTT,CASSPNSRAYGEPFF
TRBJ2-7,.,TRBV28,many,TGTGCCAGCAGTCCCCCCTCCTGGGAGCAGTACTTC,CASSPPSWEQYF
TRBJ1-1,.,TRBV10-3,few,TGTGCCATGTCAGACAGTATGAACACTGAAGCTTTCTTT,CAMSDSMNTEAFF